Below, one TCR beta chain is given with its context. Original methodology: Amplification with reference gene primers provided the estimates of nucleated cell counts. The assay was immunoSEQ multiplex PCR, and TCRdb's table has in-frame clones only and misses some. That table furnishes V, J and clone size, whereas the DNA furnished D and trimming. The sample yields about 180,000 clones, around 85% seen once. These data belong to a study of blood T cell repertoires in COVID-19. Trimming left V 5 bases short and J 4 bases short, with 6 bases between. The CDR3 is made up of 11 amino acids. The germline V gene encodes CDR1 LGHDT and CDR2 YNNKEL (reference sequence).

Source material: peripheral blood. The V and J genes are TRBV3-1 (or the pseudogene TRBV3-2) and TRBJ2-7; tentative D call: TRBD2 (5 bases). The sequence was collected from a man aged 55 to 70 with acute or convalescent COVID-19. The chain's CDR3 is CASSGLYEQYF. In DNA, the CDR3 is TGTGCCAGCAGCGGACTTTACGAGCAGTACTTC.